One and the same sample provided the 11 T cell receptor beta chains below, sequenced in a study of T cells in tuberculosis. Using immunoSEQ multiplex PCR, the repertoire was profiled, and TCRdb retains in-frame clones only, with some absent. The data hold around 45,000 clones, with about 94% observed a single time. Sequencing input: PBMCs. The receptors stem from a donor between 10 and 35 years old with latent tuberculosis or without tuberculosis infection. Some clones in this sample may be carry-over from other donors' samples.

As DNA, the CDR3 is TGTGCCAGCATTTTTTCTAGCGGGAGTTCTAATGAGCAGTTCTTC. This sequence encodes CASIFSSGSSNEQFF. This sequence joins TRBV7-2 and TRBJ2-1, with TRBD2 identical over 10 bases. This CDR3 has 15 amino acids. J was trimmed by 7 bases and V by 7 bases; bases with no gene match: 10. CDR1 SGHTA and CDR2 FQGNSA come from the germline V gene.

V usage is TRBV7-8 and J usage is TRBJ2-7, with D unresolved. V was shortened by 2 bases and J by 5 bases, with 16 bases between the two germline ends. The CDR3 is 15 amino acids. From germline, CDR1 is SGHVS and CDR2 FQNEAQ. The CDR3 coding sequence is TGTGCCAGCAGCTTACCCTACCCGACTCCCGACGAGCAGTACTTC. Its translation: CASSLPYPTPDEQYF. The complete variable domain, with remaining parts taken from reference TRBV7-8 and TRBJ2-7, reads GAGVSQSPRYKVAKRGQDVALRCDPISGHVSLFWYQQALGQGPEFLTYFQNEAQLDKSGLPSDRFFAERPEGSVSTLKIQRTQQEDSAVYLCASSLPYPTPDEQYFGPGTRLTVT.

The chain uses TRBV27 and TRBJ1-2, with D perhaps TRBD1 (6 bases). CDR1 is MNHEY and CDR2 is SMNVEV in the germline V gene (reference sequence). This CDR3 has 15 residues. Trimming removed 2 bases from V and 7 bases from J, with 17 bases in between. CDR3 nucleotides: TGTGCCAGCAGTTTAGACGGCAGGGGTTTAAGTGGCTACACCTTC. It specifies CASSLDGRGLSGYTF.

This sequence joins TRBV12-5 and TRBJ2-1; 7 bases fit TRBD1. V trimming: 3 bases; J trimming: 7 bases; junction bases outside the gene matches: 0. CDR1 is LGHNT, CDR2 FRNRAP, per germline. This CDR3 has 12 amino acids. The CDR3 DNA is TGTGCTAGTGGTTTACAGGGGAATGAGCAGTTCTTC. The encoded protein is CASGLQGNEQFF. Full variable domain (rest looked up from reference TRBV12-5 and TRBJ2-1): DARVTQTPRHKVTEMGQEVTMRCQPILGHNTVFWYRQTMMQGLELLAYFRNRAPLDDSGMPKDRFSAEMPDATLATLKIQPSEPRDSAVYFCASGLQGNEQFFGPGTRLTVL.

The sample holds a few counts of this clone. The rearrangement uses TRBV19 and TRBJ1-1; TRBD1 agrees at 7 bases. The CDR3 spans 15 residues. J gave up 7 bases and V 7 bases, and 15 bases lay outside the gene matches. The germline V gene encodes CDR1 LNHDA and CDR2 SQIVND (reference sequence). The CDR3 loop reads CASISDGTVGSEAFF. The CDR3 nucleotides read TGTGCCAGTATTTCCGACGGGACAGTGGGAAGTGAAGCTTTCTTT. Supplemented by reference TRBV19 and TRBJ1-1, the full variable domain reads DGGITQSPKYLFRKEGQNVTLSCEQNLNHDAMYWYRQDPGQGLRLIYYSQIVNDFQKGDIAEGYSVSREKKESFPLTVTSAQKNPTAFYLCASISDGTVGSEAFFGQGTRLTVV.

The V and J genes are TRBV5-1 and TRBJ2-1; 7 bases line up with TRBD1. Losses at the gene ends were 6 bases for V and 3 bases for J; bases not matched to a gene: 3. CDR3 length equals 13 residues. Germline V CDR1 and CDR2: SGHRS, YFSETQ. The CDR3 nucleotides are TGCGCCAGCAACTGGGACAGCTACAATGAGCAGTTCTTC. Protein: CASNWDSYNEQFF.

The chain employs TRBV6-1 and TRBJ2-7, with TRBD1 matching over 7 bases. CDR3 length equals 14 residues. CDR1 and CDR2 (germline): MNHNS, SASEGT. Trimming cost V 5 bases and J 0 bases; bases outside gene matches: 4. For the CDR3, the DNA is TGTGCCAGCAGTACAGGGGAAAGCTCCTACGAGCAGTACTTC. This codes for CASSTGESSYEQYF.

The V gene is TRBV5-4, the J gene TRBJ2-1, with a weak D call TRBD2 (5 bases). Between the trimmed V and J ends, which lost 4 bases and 6 bases, there was a span of 14 bases. Germline-derived CDR1 and CDR2 are SGHNT and YYREEE (reference sequence). The CDR3 has 14 residues. The CDR3 DNA reads TGTGCCAGCAGCATACCCCCTGGAGGCAATGAGCAGTTCTTC. Its translation is CASSIPPGGNEQFF.

This chain joins TRBV23-1 and TRBJ2-2; 8 bases line up with TRBD2. TRBV23-1 has ORF status, its function being uncertain. V lost 7 bases to trimming and J lost 1 base; unmatched junction nucleotides: 11. The CDR3 is 17 amino acids. CDR3 DNA: TGCGCCAGCAACCCGAACCTTAGCGGGGAGAACACCGGGGAGCTGTTTTTT. Translating gives CASNPNLSGENTGELFF.

The chain combines TRBV14 with TRBJ2-7; possibly TRBD2 for D (6 bases). The CDR3 loop spans 14 amino acids. Trimming removed 4 bases from V and 3 bases from J, with 13 bases in between. CDR1 is SGHDN and CDR2 is FVKESK in the germline V gene. The CDR3 nucleotides read TGTGCCAGCAGCCTACGGGACTCCTACTACGAGCAGTACTTC. It yields the protein CASSLRDSYYEQYF.

The count of this clone is one. This chain connects TRBV29-1 to TRBJ2-1; the match to TRBD2 covers 8 bases. Germline CDR1 reads SQVTM; CDR2 reads ANQGSEA. Trimming removed 7 bases from V and 7 bases from J; junction bases left unmatched: 12. CDR3 length: 14 residues. The CDR3: CSAGGAAEMNEQFF. CDR3 nucleotides: TGCAGCGCCGGGGGGGCTGCGGAGATGAATGAGCAGTTCTTC.